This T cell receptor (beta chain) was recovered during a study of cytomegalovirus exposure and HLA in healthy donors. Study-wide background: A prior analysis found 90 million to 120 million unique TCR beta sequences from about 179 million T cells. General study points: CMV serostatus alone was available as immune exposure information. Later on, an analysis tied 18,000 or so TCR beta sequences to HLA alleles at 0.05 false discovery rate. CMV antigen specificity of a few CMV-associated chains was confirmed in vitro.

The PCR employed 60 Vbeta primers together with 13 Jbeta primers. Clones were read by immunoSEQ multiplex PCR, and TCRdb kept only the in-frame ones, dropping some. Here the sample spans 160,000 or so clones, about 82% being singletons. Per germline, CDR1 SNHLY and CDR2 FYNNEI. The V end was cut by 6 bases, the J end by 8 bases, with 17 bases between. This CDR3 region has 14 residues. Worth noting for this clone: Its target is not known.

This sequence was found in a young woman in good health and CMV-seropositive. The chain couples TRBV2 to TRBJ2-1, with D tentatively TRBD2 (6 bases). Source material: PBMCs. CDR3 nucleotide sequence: TGTGCCAGCAGCACCTACGGGACTCCGGATGAGCAGTTCTTC. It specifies CASSTYGTPDEQFF.